This TCR beta chain came from a study of blood T cell repertoires in COVID-19. Trimming pared 4 bases from V and 3 bases from J, leaving 4 bases between. CDR3 length: 12 residues. Germline loops: CDR1 SGHNT, CDR2 YYREEE (reference sequence). Only in-frame clones appear in the TCRdb table, and some are missing; sequencing was by immunoSEQ multiplex PCR. The sample shows around 280,000 clones, around 86% of them seen only once. The rearrangement joins TRBV5-4 to TRBJ2-2; the D is unclear. Sequenced material: peripheral blood. This clonotype was obtained from a man aged 70-80 years with acute or convalescent COVID-19. CDR3 sequence (DNA): TGTGCCAGCAGCCTGTACACCGGGGAGCTGTTTTTT. Amino acids: CASSLYTGELFF.